This T cell receptor (beta chain) derives from a study of T-cell memory formation after mild COVID-19. Constant-segment-primed 5'RACE gave TCR alpha and TCR beta cDNA libraries with sample barcodes and UMIs. TCRdb re-derived calls from the 5' RACE reads in MiXCR, one entry per CDR3 protein. The sample gives around 340,000 distinct CDR3 sequences, 10% to 15% of which show up once; roughly 23% is in the top ten. Regarding the study as a whole: Mainly in CM and EM were contracting CD4+ clones; CD8+ were in EMRA.

Germline V CDR1 and CDR2: SGHKS, YYEKEE (reference sequence). V trimming: 4 bases; J trimming: 1 base; junction bases outside the gene matches: 3. The CDR3 has 14 residues. This clonotype was counted only a few times. Its antigen is not identified. Sequences were obtained from PBMCs or a T cell subset sorted from them (not recorded which). This clonotype was obtained from a man aged 18 to 29 who had mild COVID-19 (a few samples of this study predate the infection). Cell type and time point are not known. This chain uses TRBV5-5 with TRBJ2-3, with 7 positions matching TRBD1. CDR3 sequence (DNA): TGTGCCAGCAGCCACGGACAGGGCACAGATACGCAGTATTTT. Amino acids: CASSHGQGTDTQYF.